This T cell receptor beta chain was documented in a study of technical replicates of blood from several donors. This CDR3 comprises 15 residues. V lost 2 bases and J lost 1; bases outside the gene matches: 4. Germline lookup yields CDR1 WNHNN and CDR2 SYGVQD (reference sequence). Sequencing was performed with immunoSEQ multiplex PCR; in TCRdb, only in-frame clones are kept and a portion is missing. Here the sample spans more than 70,000 clones, around 97% being singletons. Sample: T cells isolated from PBMCs. The chain employs TRBV10-1 and TRBJ2-7, with TRBD1 matching over 8 bases. This sequence was found in a human donor in good health. CDR3 in DNA: TGCGCCAGCAGTGAGGGGACAGGAAGTTCCTACGAGCAGTACTTC. Its translation: CASSEGTGSSYEQYF.